The 22 T cell receptor beta chains reported below all come from one sample, sequenced in a study of blood T cell repertoires in COVID-19. This table comes from immunoSEQ multiplex PCR, and its TCRdb copy is limited to in-frame clones, with some not included. The sample yields 250,000 to 350,000 clones, 90% seen once. Sequencing used PBMCs or T cells enriched from blood (not recorded which). The source of these receptors is a woman aged 25-40 years who had recovered from COVID-19.

This rearrangement joins TRBV28 to TRBJ1-2, with D possibly TRBD1 on 6 matching bases. Deletions cut 1 base from V and 8 bases from J, with 11 bases between. CDR3 length equals 13 residues. Germline V gene sequence: CDR1 MDHEN, CDR2 SYDVKM. Here the CDR3 DNA reads TGTGCCAGCAGTTTATTGGCAGGGGACGGCTACACCTTC. The encoded protein is CASSLLAGDGYTF.

This rearrangement joins TRBV14 to TRBJ2-2; a weak D match, TRBD1 (5 bases). The V end lost 0 bases, the J end lost 6 bases, and 11 bases lay between the germline ends. The CDR3 totals 15 residues. Germline CDR1 is SGHDN and CDR2 is FVKESK. CDR3 region: CASSQDRSRAGELFF. The CDR3 DNA reads TGTGCCAGCAGCCAAGATAGAAGCAGGGCCGGGGAGCTGTTTTTT.

V is TRBV6-5 and J is TRBJ1-2; maybe TRBD1 (6 bases). Trimming stripped 5 bases from V and 4 bases from J, with 11 bases between. Per germline, CDR1 MNHEY and CDR2 SVGAGI. The CDR3 loop spans 13 amino acids. CDR3 nucleotide sequence: TGTGCCAGCAGTAGGCAGGGGACCTATGGCTACACCTTC. Translating gives CASSRQGTYGYTF.

The chain is built from TRBV4-3 and TRBJ1-4, with 10 positions matching TRBD1. V trimming: 6 bases; J trimming: 13 bases; junction bases outside the gene matches: 14. Germline lookup yields CDR1 LGHNA and CDR2 YSLEER. This CDR3 is 15 amino acids long. The CDR3 DNA reads as TGCGCCAGCAGTCCAAGATCGGTGACAGGGGGCGGACTGTTTTTT. Encoded protein: CASSPRSVTGGGLFF.

The chain combines TRBV4-3 with TRBJ1-2, with TRBD1 matching 9 bases. Germline V gene data show CDR1 as LGHNA and CDR2 as YSLEER. Germline trimming cut 6 bases from V and 7 bases from J; bases unmatched to any gene: 12. The CDR3 length is 15 residues. Here the CDR3 DNA reads TGCGCCAGCAGTAGGGTCCAAGGACAGGGGAGTGGCTACACCTTC. It yields the protein CASSRVQGQGSGYTF.

The chain links TRBV5-4 to TRBJ2-3; 7 positions match TRBD1. After removal of 4 bases from V and 6 bases from J, the junction contained 8 bases not matched to a gene. The CDR3 is made up of 14 amino acids. Germline lookup yields CDR1 SGHNT and CDR2 YYREEE (reference sequence). The CDR3 DNA is TGTGCCAGCAGCATTGACAGGGTTCCGGATACGCAGTATTTT. Its translation is CASSIDRVPDTQYF.

This rearrangement joins TRBV5-4 to TRBJ2-5; 10 bases are shared with TRBD2. The CDR3 consists of 15 residues. V trimming: 1 base; J trimming: 4 bases; junction bases outside the gene matches: 4. The germline V gene encodes CDR1 SGHNT and CDR2 YYREEE (reference sequence). The CDR3 region has the DNA TGTGCCAGCAGCTTGCCCAGCGGGGGGGTAGAGACCCAGTACTTC. Translating it yields CASSLPSGGVETQYF.

This rearrangement joins TRBV10-3 to TRBJ2-7; 8 bases line up with TRBD1. CDR3 length: 19 residues. Germline V gene sequence: CDR1 ENHRY, CDR2 SYGVKD. The V segment lost 6 bases and the J segment 3 bases; nucleotides outside the gene matches: 22. Here the CDR3 DNA reads TGTGCCATCAGGTCCGACCCTCGAGAACAGGACAGGGCGGGCTACGAGCAGTACTTC. Translation gives CAIRSDPREQDRAGYEQYF.

The chain links TRBV4-3 to TRBJ2-1, with 8 positions matching TRBD1. V lost 0 bases to trimming and J lost 9 bases; unmatched junction nucleotides: 7. Per germline, CDR1 LGHNA and CDR2 YSLEER. The CDR3 sequence is 15 residues long. DNA for the CDR3: TGCGCCAGCAGCCAAGATGCCAGGGGGCAAGGTGAGCAGTTCTTC. Translation gives CASSQDARGQGEQFF.

The chain links TRBV30 to TRBJ1-5, with 9 bases fitting TRBD1. This CDR3 spans 15 amino acids. The V gene end was trimmed by 6 bases and the J gene end by 0 bases; junction bases not matched to a gene: 6. Germline-derived CDR1 and CDR2 are GTSNPN and SVGIG (reference sequence). The CDR3 DNA sequence: TGTGCCTGCGACAGGGGGTCCAATAGCAATCAGCCCCAGCATTTT. As protein: CACDRGSNSNQPQHF.

Here the CDR3 DNA reads TGTGCCAGCAGCTGGAATGACAGGGACAATTCACCCCTCCACTTT. It is translated as CASSWNDRDNSPLHF. V gene TRBV7-2 combines with J gene TRBJ1-6; TRBD1 matches 7 bases. CDR3 length equals 15 residues. CDR1 SGHTA and CDR2 FQGNSA come from the germline V gene. With 4 bases clipped from V and 7 bases from J, the junction kept 7 bases outside the gene matches.

As regards this clone: The identical CDR3 is also encoded by other nucleotide sequences in the sample. The J gene is TRBJ2-7, the V gene TRBV20-1; D unclear. Germline-derived CDR1 and CDR2 are DFQATT and SNEGSKA (reference sequence). V lost 3 bases and J 2 bases, leaving 8 bases between the germline ends. CDR3 length: 12 amino acids. The CDR3 DNA sequence: TGCAGTGCTAGTCGACTTACCTACGAGCAGTACTTC. This gives the protein CSASRLTYEQYF.

The chain has TRBV28 and TRBJ2-3; 8 bases match TRBD2. Trimming removed 10 bases from V and 3 bases from J; junction bases left unmatched: 9. CDR3 length: 14 amino acids. Germline V CDR1 and CDR2: MDHEN, SYDVKM. The CDR3 DNA follows: TGTGCCACTTCGCGGGCGGGGGGAACAGATACGCAGTATTTT. Its translation is CATSRAGGTDTQYF.

The chain links TRBV18 to TRBJ1-3; no reliable D call. V was cut by 2 bases and J by 8 bases, with 10 bases left in between. The CDR3 contains 13 residues. Germline V CDR1 and CDR2: KGHSH, LQKENI. CDR3: CASSPDLRDTIYF. The CDR3, as DNA: TGTGCCAGCTCACCAGACCTGAGGGACACCATATATTTT.

The rearrangement uses TRBV19 and TRBJ2-1; 9 bases map to TRBD1. The CDR3 runs to 14 residues. Germline V CDR1 and CDR2: LNHDA, SQIVND (reference sequence). J lost 4 bases, V lost 6 bases, and 4 bases had no gene match. For the CDR3, the DNA is TGTGCCAGTAGAACGGACAGGGGTTACAATGAGCAGTTCTTC. This codes for CASRTDRGYNEQFF.

The CDR3 protein is CASSLSGSHEQYF. CDR3 sequence (DNA): TGTGCCAGCAGCCTGAGCGGGAGTCACGAGCAGTACTTC. The chain employs TRBV3-1 (or the pseudogene TRBV3-2) and TRBJ2-7; 8 bases agree with TRBD2. V lost 4 bases and J lost 5; bases outside the gene matches: 4. The CDR3 sequence is 13 residues long. In germline, CDR1 is LGHDT, CDR2 YNNKEL (reference sequence).

The chain combines TRBV19 with TRBJ1-3, with TRBD1 matching 9 bases. This CDR3 contains 18 residues. Germline-derived CDR1 and CDR2 are LNHDA and SQIVND (reference sequence). V gave up 5 bases and J gave up 0 bases; unmatched junction bases: 11. The CDR3 DNA follows: TGTGCCAGTAGTGTCGACGGGACAGGGAAAAGCTCTGGAAACACCATATATTTT. Protein product: CASSVDGTGKSSGNTIYF.

J is TRBJ2-1 and V is TRBV19; 8 bases fit TRBD2. Per the germline V gene, CDR1 is LNHDA and CDR2 is SQIVND (reference sequence). CDR3 length equals 14 residues. Trimming took 6 bases from V and 5 from J; bases not matched to a gene: 6. This CDR3 reads CASSDGRVHNEQFF. As DNA, the CDR3 is TGTGCCAGTAGCGACGGGAGGGTCCACAATGAGCAGTTCTTC. The variable domain in full, completed from reference TRBV19 and TRBJ2-1, reads DGGITQSPKYLFRKEGQNVTLSCEQNLNHDAMYWYRQDPGQGLRLIYYSQIVNDFQKGDIAEGYSVSREKKESFPLTVTSAQKNPTAFYLCASSDGRVHNEQFFGPGTRLTVL.

The V gene is TRBV7-2, the J gene TRBJ1-2; the D is unclear. The CDR3 has 11 residues. The V end was cut by 9 bases, the J end by 4 bases, with 9 bases between. CDR1 and CDR2 (germline): SGHTA, FQGNSA. CDR3 amino acids: CASRAVYGYTF. The CDR3 nucleotides are TGTGCCAGTCGAGCGGTCTATGGCTACACCTTC.

This chain connects TRBV7-8 to TRBJ2-5, with D tentatively TRBD2 (6 bases). The CDR3 consists of 17 residues. Germline-derived CDR1 and CDR2 are SGHVS and FQNEAQ. V lost 0 bases to trimming and J lost 4 bases, with 18 bases between them. The CDR3 here is CASSLARGGSGGETQYF. For the CDR3, the DNA is TGTGCCAGCAGCTTAGCGCGAGGAGGGTCAGGAGGAGAGACCCAGTACTTC.

The chain uses TRBV5-1 and TRBJ2-7, with TRBD1 identical over 9 bases. Germline CDR1 reads SGHRS; CDR2 reads YFSETQ. The length of the CDR3 is 16 residues. The junction had 9 bases not matched to a gene; V was cut back by 1 base and J by 4 bases. The CDR3 spells CASSLSETGGGYEQYF. The CDR3 DNA is TGCGCCAGCAGCTTGAGCGAAACAGGGGGCGGGTACGAGCAGTACTTC.

Only one count was recorded for this clone. The chain combines TRBV4-1 with TRBJ2-7, with D possibly TRBD2 on 5 matching bases. The germline V and J ends were trimmed by 1 base and 3 bases, with 7 bases remaining between them. Germline loops: CDR1 MGHRA, CDR2 YSYEKL. The CDR3 has 13 amino acids. In nucleotides, the CDR3 is TGCGCCAGCAGCCAAGTAGGGAGCTACGAGCAGTACTTC. This encodes CASSQVGSYEQYF.